These 13 T cell receptor beta chains originate from one sample sequenced in a study of blood T cells in healthy people across ages. Then a second PCR, running about 6 to 12 cycles, was carried out with a sample-barcoded 5' primer and a J-beta primer mix. Each CDR3 protein is one row after TCRdb ran MiXCR on the 5' RACE reads. This sample has 1.5 million or so distinct CDR3 sequences, with about 45% found just once. The material sequenced was blood. The receptors stem from a woman under 30 in good health.

The chain couples TRBV18 to TRBJ1-5; D uncertain. Per the germline V gene, CDR1 is KGHSH and CDR2 is LQKENI. The V and J ends lost 8 bases and 1 base respectively, with 12 bases between them. The CDR3 loop spans 14 amino acids. This CDR3 reads CASADEMSNQPQHF. CDR3 DNA sequence: TGTGCCAGCGCAGATGAGATGAGCAATCAGCCCCAGCATTTT.

This clonotype was seen a handful of times. The chain has TRBV12-3 or TRBV12-4 and TRBJ1-1; possibly TRBD1 for D (5 bases). Trimming left V 5 bases short and J 10 bases short, with 17 bases between. This CDR3 is built from 13 residues. CDR3 DNA: TGTGCCAGCAGTAGGGACGTACCTGAGGGAGCTTTCTTT. Translation: CASSRDVPEGAFF.

This chain joins TRBV12-3 or TRBV12-4 and TRBJ1-5, with D unclear. Trimming left V 0 bases short and J 7 bases short, with 10 bases between. CDR3 length: 14 amino acids. CDR3 DNA sequence: TGTGCCAGCAGTTTAGCCCCCAACCGACAGCCCCAGCATTTT. Its translation is CASSLAPNRQPQHF.

The rearrangement uses TRBV11-3 and TRBJ1-1, with D unclear. CDR3 length: 13 amino acids. V lost 4 bases and J 4 bases, leaving 10 bases between the germline ends. Germline V lookup: CDR1 SGHNT, CDR2 YENEEA. The CDR3 DNA sequence: TGTGCCAGCAGCTCCCGGTGGAGCACTGAAGCTTTCTTT. This encodes CASSSRWSTEAFF.

The chain uses TRBV7-6 and TRBJ2-1, with 10 bases that match TRBD2. The J call may not be correct, given that the DNA end is closer to TRBJ2-7. Germline V gives CDR1 SGHVS, CDR2 FNYEAQ. This CDR3 has 15 amino acids. The CDR3 region is CASSSGTSDYNEQYF. CDR3 nucleotide sequence: TGTGCCAGCAGCTCCGGGACTAGCGACTACAATGAGCAGTACTTC.

A remark on this clonotype: An end of the junction does not agree with germline; a read error may underlie this. The chain employs TRBV18 and TRBJ1-4; possible D gene TRBD1, 6 bases. CDR3 length: 15 amino acids. Germline V gene data show CDR1 as KGHSH and CDR2 as LQKENI. The CDR3 sequence is CTSSPLGHPNEKLFF. CDR3 nucleotide sequence: TGTACCAGCTCACCACTGGGACACCCTAATGAAAAACTGTTTTTT.

The chain couples TRBV12-5 to TRBJ1-4, with D perhaps TRBD1 (6 bases). Germline lookup yields CDR1 LGHNT and CDR2 FRNRAP. The CDR3 has 14 residues. V was cut by 6 bases and J by 3 bases, with 11 bases left in between. The CDR3, as DNA: TGTGCTAGTGGCCCCGGGACACCTAATGAAAAACTGTTTTTT. It encodes CASGPGTPNEKLFF.

The chain couples TRBV30 to TRBJ2-2; no firm D call. The CDR3 loop spans 14 amino acids. Trimming cost V 2 bases and J 0 bases, with 7 bases left between them. CDR1 and CDR2 (germline): GTSNPN, SVGIG (reference sequence). The CDR3: CAWSYLTNTGELFF. CDR3 in DNA: TGTGCCTGGAGTTACTTGACGAACACCGGGGAGCTGTTTTTT.

The chain joins TRBV20-1 to TRBJ2-5; D tentatively fits TRBD1 or TRBD2 (5 bases each). V shed 0 bases and J shed 13 bases, with 15 bases lying between them. Germline V lookup: CDR1 DFQATT, CDR2 SNEGSKA (reference sequence). The CDR3 has 12 residues. This CDR3 is CSAREGVYERYF. As DNA, the CDR3 is TGCAGTGCTAGAGAGGGGGTATACGAGCGGTACTTC.

The chain is built from TRBV29-1 and TRBJ2-7; unclear D gene. The DNA matches TRBJ2-5 better at its end, which makes the J call doubtful. The CDR3 is 15 amino acids. Germline lookup yields CDR1 SQVTM and CDR2 ANQGSEA. The CDR3 reads CSVLTVSTEQETQYF. The CDR3 DNA reads as TGCAGCGTTCTCACAGTTAGCACAGAACAAGAGACCCAGTACTTC.

This clonotype was counted between two and nine times. The chain combines TRBV12-3 or TRBV12-4 with TRBJ2-2; 8 nucleotides align to TRBD2. The CDR3 covers 16 residues. V lost 2 bases and J lost 1; bases outside the gene matches: 3. The CDR3 region has the DNA TGTGCCAGCAGTTTACCAAGCGGGAGGAACACCGGGGAGCTGTTTTTT. Encoded protein: CASSLPSGRNTGELFF.

Comment on this clonotype: The junction departs from the called germline gene at one end, perhaps through a read error. The chain recombines TRBV20-1 with TRBJ2-1; D possibly matches TRBD1 or TRBD2 (5 bases each). The DNA matches TRBJ2-7 better at its end, which makes the J call doubtful. CDR1 is DFQATT, CDR2 SNEGSKA, per germline (reference sequence). This CDR3 has 14 residues. In DNA, the CDR3 is TGCAGCGCTAGATCTGGGACCGTCTACAATGAGCAGTACTTC. Amino acids: CSARSGTVYNEQYF.

The rearrangement links TRBV28 to TRBJ2-5, with TRBD1 matching 8 bases. Germline V lookup: CDR1 MDHEN, CDR2 SYDVKM. The CDR3 length is 16 residues. The J segment lost 3 bases and the V segment lost 5 bases, leaving 11 bases of the junction unmatched. CDR3 loop: CASSPLTGAVKETQYF. Here the CDR3 DNA reads TGTGCCAGCAGTCCTCTGACAGGGGCCGTCAAAGAGACCCAGTACTTC.